The clone carrying this TCR beta chain was counted a few times. The protocol was immunoSEQ multiplex PCR, while the TCRdb copy is restricted to in-frame clones and leaves out a portion. The table shows over 150,000 clones, with about four fifths occurring only once. This sample is part of a study of blood T cell repertoires in COVID-19. Study at large: Acute and convalescent COVID-19 specimens originated in the United States, Italy and Spain. T cells, B-cell-depleted T cells, or PBMCs supplied cDNA or gDNA.

Source material: PBMCs or T cells enriched from blood (not recorded which). The TCR was taken from a woman aged 60-70 years who had recovered from COVID-19.

The chain's CDR3 is CASSLPTGAPTEAFF. CDR3 nucleotides: TGTGCCAGCAGCTTGCCCACAGGGGCTCCCACTGAAGCTTTCTTT. The rearrangement uses TRBV5-4 and TRBJ1-1; 7 positions match TRBD1. CDR1 is SGHNT and CDR2 is YYREEE in the germline V gene (reference sequence). The CDR3 spans 15 residues. J was trimmed by 4 bases and V by 1 base; bases with no gene match: 7. The entire variable domain, with the rest obtained from reference TRBV5-4 and TRBJ1-1, is as follows: ETGVTQSPTHLIKTRGQQVTLRCSSQSGHNTVSWYQQALGQGPQFIFQYYREEENGRGNFPPRFSGLQFPNYSSELNVNALELDDSALYLCASSLPTGAPTEAFFGQGTRLTVV.